The rows below give T cell receptor beta chains drawn from one sample of a study of blood T cell repertoires in COVID-19. Produced via immunoSEQ multiplex PCR; TCRdb's table is partial and in-frame only. The sample holds 200,000 to 250,000 clones, 80% to 85% seen once. Source material: peripheral blood. The receptors originated from a woman under 30 with acute or convalescent COVID-19. The CDR3 runs from the conserved cysteine through the conserved F or W. Fields, in order: J gene, D gene, clone size, V gene, CDR3 protein, CDR3 DNA. A D gene is named only where the DNA matches it firmly. Size is stated for part of the rows, as once, few or many counts, or as a class when the clone is expanded.

>TRBJ1-5|TRBD1|.|TRBV6-6
CASSSAGGSNQPQHF
TGTGCCAGCAGTTCCGCAGGGGGGAGCAATCAGCCCCAGCATTTT
>TRBJ2-1|.|.|TRBV18
CASSPPRVNEQFF
TGTGCCAGCTCACCACCCAGGGTCAATGAGCAGTTCTTC
>TRBJ2-1|TRBD2|.|TRBV6-1
CASSEGLAGAHEQFF
TGTGCCAGCAGTGAAGGACTAGCGGGAGCTCATGAGCAGTTCTTC
>TRBJ1-1|.|.|TRBV2
CASSEASGNTEAFF
TGTGCCAGCAGTGAAGCGTCAGGGAACACTGAAGCTTTCTTT
>TRBJ2-1|TRBD2|.|TRBV3-1/TRBV3-2
CASSLGLAGRYNEQFF
TGTGCCAGCAGCTTAGGACTAGCGGGCCGATACAATGAGCAGTTCTTC
>TRBJ2-5|TRBD1|.|TRBV6-5
CASSYGQGYLETQYF
TGTGCCAGCAGTTATGGACAGGGGTATTTAGAGACCCAGTACTTC
>TRBJ2-5|.|.|TRBV24-1
CATSDPRTSQETQYF
TGTGCCACCAGTGACCCCCGAACTTCACAAGAGACCCAGTACTTC
>TRBJ1-2|.|.|TRBV4-3
CASSQEWAGSNYGYTF
TGCGCCAGCAGCCAAGAGTGGGCAGGATCTAACTATGGCTACACCTTC
>TRBJ2-7|TRBD2|.|TRBV4-3
CASSQDKALAGTYEQYF
TGCGCCAGCAGCCAAGATAAGGCGCTAGCGGGGACATACGAGCAGTACTTC
>TRBJ2-4|TRBD1|once|TRBV5-1
CASSRSAGGAPKNIQYF
TGCGCCAGCAGCAGGTCGGCAGGGGGCGCGCCCAAAAACATTCAGTACTTC
>TRBJ2-1|TRBD2|.|TRBV5-1
CASSLGSGSEQFF
TGCGCCAGCAGCCTCGGTAGCGGGAGTGAGCAGTTCTTC
>TRBJ2-2|.|.|TRBV3-1/TRBV3-2
CASSPPGQLNTGELFF
TGTGCCAGCAGCCCACCTGGGCAACTGAACACCGGGGAGCTGTTTTTT
>TRBJ1-6|.|.|TRBV6-2/TRBV6-3
CASSYSLDTLPLHF
TGTGCCAGCAGTTACTCTTTGGACACCCTGCCCCTCCACTTT
>TRBJ1-6|.|.|TRBV9
CASSSRQDNSPLHF
TGTGCCAGCAGCTCAAGACAGGACAATTCACCCCTCCACTTT
>TRBJ2-1|TRBD2|.|TRBV19
CASSSGTSGSNEQFF
TGTGCCAGTAGCTCCGGGACTAGCGGGAGTAATGAGCAGTTCTTC
>TRBJ2-1|TRBD2|.|TRBV4-3
CASSQQTPLAGKYNEQFF
TGCGCCAGCAGCCAACAAACCCCCCTAGCGGGTAAATACAATGAGCAGTTCTTC
>TRBJ1-1|TRBD1|.|TRBV6-5
CASSKGAEAFF
TGTGCCAGCAGCAAGGGGGCTGAGGCTTTCTTT
>TRBJ1-5|TRBD1|few|TRBV6-5
CASRGTVQPQHF
TGTGCCAGCAGGGGGACAGTCCAGCCCCAGCATTTT
>TRBJ2-1|TRBD1|.|TRBV29-1
CSVEWSPNRGTNNEQFF
TGCAGCGTTGAATGGTCCCCCAACAGGGGTACGAACAATGAGCAGTTCTTC
>TRBJ2-7|.|.|TRBV18
CASSPSDGGNGEQYF
TGTGCCAGCTCACCTTCGGACGGGGGAAATGGGGAGCAGTACTTC